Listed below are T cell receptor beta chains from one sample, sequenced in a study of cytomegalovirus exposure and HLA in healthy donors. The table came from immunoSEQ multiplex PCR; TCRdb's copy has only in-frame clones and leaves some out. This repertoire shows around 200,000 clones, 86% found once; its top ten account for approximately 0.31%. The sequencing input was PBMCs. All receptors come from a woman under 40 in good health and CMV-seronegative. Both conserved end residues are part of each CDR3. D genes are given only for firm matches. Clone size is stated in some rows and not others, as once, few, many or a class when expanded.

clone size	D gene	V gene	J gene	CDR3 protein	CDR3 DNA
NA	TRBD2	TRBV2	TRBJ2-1	CASSGLVAGYNEQFF	TGTGCCAGCAGCGGACTAGTCGCGGGGTACAATGAGCAGTTCTTC
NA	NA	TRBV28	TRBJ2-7	CASMRWSSYEQYF	TGTGCCAGCATGAGATGGAGCTCCTACGAGCAGTACTTC
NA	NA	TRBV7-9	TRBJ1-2	CASSPSGRGNYGYTF	TGTGCCAGCAGCCCCAGTGGCAGGGGAAACTATGGCTACACCTTC
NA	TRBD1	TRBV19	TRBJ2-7	CASSLTGDLNEQYF	TGTGCCAGTAGCTTAACAGGGGATCTCAACGAGCAGTACTTC
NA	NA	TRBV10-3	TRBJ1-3	CAITSSQASFFSGNTIYF	TGTGCCATCACATCCTCGCAGGCCAGCTTCTTCTCTGGAAACACCATATATTTT
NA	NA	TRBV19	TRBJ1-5	CASSIDGAQPQHF	TGTGCCAGTAGTATCGACGGAGCTCAGCCCCAGCATTTT
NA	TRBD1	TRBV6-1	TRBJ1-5	CASSLLGQSTQPQHF	TGTGCCAGCAGTTTACTGGGACAGTCGACTCAGCCCCAGCATTTT
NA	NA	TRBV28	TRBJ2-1	CASSFSSFKGQFF	TGTGCCAGCAGTTTTTCTAGCTTCAAGGGACAGTTCTTC
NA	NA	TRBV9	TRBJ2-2	CASSVDPNTGELFF	TGTGCCAGCAGCGTAGATCCAAACACCGGGGAGCTGTTTTTT
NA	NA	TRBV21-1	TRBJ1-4	CASSPGGREKLFF	TGTGCCAGCTCGCCAGGGGGTCGGGAAAAACTGTTTTTT
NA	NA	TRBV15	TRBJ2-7	CATGRGGDLYEQYF	TGTGCCACCGGCAGAGGGGGGGATCTCTACGAGCAGTACTTC
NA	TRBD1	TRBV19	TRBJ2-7	CASSTGTGVGEQYF	TGTGCCAGTAGTACAGGGACAGGGGTTGGCGAGCAGTACTTC
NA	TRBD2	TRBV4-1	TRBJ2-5	CASSQDQRGETQYF	TGCGCCAGCAGCCAAGATCAGCGGGGGGAGACCCAGTACTTC
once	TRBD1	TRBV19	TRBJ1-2	CASSPDRSYGYTF	TGTGCCAGTAGTCCGGACAGGTCTTATGGCTACACCTTC
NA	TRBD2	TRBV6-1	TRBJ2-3	CATLAGSTDTQYF	TGTGCCACCTTAGCGGGGAGCACAGATACGCAGTATTTT
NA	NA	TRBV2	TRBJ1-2	CASSVTGEGIRGYTF	TGTGCCAGCAGTGTAACGGGTGAGGGTATCAGGGGCTACACCTTC
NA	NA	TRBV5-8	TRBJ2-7	CASSWRREPNEQYF	TGTGCCAGCAGCTGGAGGAGGGAGCCAAACGAGCAGTACTTC
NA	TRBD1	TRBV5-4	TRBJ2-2	CASRRAFGQDNTGELFF	TGTGCCAGCAGGAGGGCTTTTGGACAGGACAACACCGGGGAGCTGTTTTTT
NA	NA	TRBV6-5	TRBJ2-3	CASSYGGSTDTQYF	TGTGCCAGCAGTTACGGGGGCAGCACAGATACGCAGTATTTT
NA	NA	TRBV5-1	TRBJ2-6	CASRTGTGANVLTF	TGCGCCAGCAGAACGGGGACTGGGGCCAACGTCCTGACTTTC
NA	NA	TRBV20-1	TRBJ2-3	CSAQQGDTQYF	TGCAGTGCTCAACAGGGAGATACGCAGTATTTT
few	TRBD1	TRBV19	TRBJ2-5	CASSDRGTQETQYF	TGTGCCAGTAGTGACAGGGGAACCCAAGAGACCCAGTACTTC
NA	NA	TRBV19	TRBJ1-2	CASSNRNYGYTF	TGTGCCTCCAGCAACAGAAACTATGGCTACACCTTC
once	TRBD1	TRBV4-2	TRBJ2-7	CASSSRDRGAEQYF	TGTGCCAGCAGCTCCCGGGACAGGGGAGCCGAGCAGTACTTC
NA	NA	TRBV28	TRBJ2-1	CASSLTRGNEQFF	TGTGCCAGCAGTTTAACTCGGGGTAATGAGCAGTTCTTC
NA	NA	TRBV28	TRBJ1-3	CASSLWADLGVSGNTIYF	TGTGCCAGCAGTTTATGGGCAGATCTCGGAGTCTCTGGAAACACCATATATTTT
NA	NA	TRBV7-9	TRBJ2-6	CASSLSVSGANVLTF	TGTGCCAGCAGCTTATCGGTCTCTGGGGCCAACGTCCTGACTTTC
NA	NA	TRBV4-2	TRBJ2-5	CASSRLGETQYF	TGTGCCAGCAGCCGGCTCGGGGAGACCCAGTACTTC
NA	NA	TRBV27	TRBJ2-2	CASSLLQGGGELFF	TGTGCCAGCAGTTTATTGCAGGGTGGCGGGGAGCTGTTTTTT
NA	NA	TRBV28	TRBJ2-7	CASGHYEQYF	TGTGCCAGCGGGCACTACGAGCAGTACTTC
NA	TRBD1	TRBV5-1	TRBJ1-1	CASSAIMGTDTEAFF	TGCGCCAGCAGCGCAATAATGGGGACAGACACTGAAGCTTTCTTT
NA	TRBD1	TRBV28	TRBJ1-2	CASRPGQTPNYGYTF	TGTGCCAGCAGACCGGGACAGACCCCTAACTATGGCTACACCTTC
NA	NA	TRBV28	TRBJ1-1	CASSFKGRGDTEAFF	TGTGCCAGCAGTTTTAAGGGGCGCGGAGACACTGAAGCTTTCTTT
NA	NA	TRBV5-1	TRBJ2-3	CASGLAPTSERDTQYF	TGCGCCAGCGGCTTGGCCCCGACTAGTGAAAGAGATACGCAGTATTTT
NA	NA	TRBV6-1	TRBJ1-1	CASTQGPVNTEAFF	TGTGCCAGCACTCAGGGGCCCGTGAACACTGAAGCTTTCTTT
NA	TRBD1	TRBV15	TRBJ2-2	CATSRLRQGNTGELFF	TGTGCCACCAGCAGACTAAGACAGGGTAACACCGGGGAGCTGTTTTTT
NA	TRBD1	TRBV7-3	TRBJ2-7	CASSLTGTEVGEQYF	TGTGCCAGCAGCTTAACGGGGACAGAAGTGGGCGAGCAGTACTTC
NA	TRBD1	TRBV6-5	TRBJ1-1	CASSPTGGGGEAFF	TGTGCCAGCAGTCCGACAGGGGGAGGGGGTGAAGCTTTCTTT
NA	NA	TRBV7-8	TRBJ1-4	CASSFGGNNEKLFF	TGTGCCAGCAGCTTCGGGGGAAACAATGAAAAACTGTTTTTT
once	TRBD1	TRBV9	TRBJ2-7	CASSPQGQGIYEQYF	TGTGCCAGCAGCCCCCAAGGACAGGGAATCTACGAGCAGTACTTC